The T cell receptor beta chain described here comes from a study of blood T cell repertoires in COVID-19. Study in general: T cells, B-cell-depleted T cells, or PBMCs provided the cDNA or gDNA that served as material.

Original handling: Reference gene primer amplification gave estimated nucleated cell counts. Method: immunoSEQ multiplex PCR; TCRdb's copy keeps in-frame clones and lacks some. D and trimming were read from the DNA, whereas the V and J calls and clone size are those reported in that table. Here the sample spans 200,000 to 250,000 clones, less than 90% being singletons. Sequenced: peripheral blood. This sequence originates from an elderly woman with active or convalescent COVID-19.

The CDR3 is CASSQDQSYYGYTF. DNA for the CDR3: TGCGCCAGCAGCCAAGATCAGTCGTACTATGGCTACACCTTC. The chain joins TRBV4-3 to TRBJ1-2; D remains unclear. The V and J ends lost 0 bases and 3 bases respectively, with 8 bases between them. This CDR3 is built from 14 residues. The germline CDR1 and CDR2 sequences are LGHNA and YSLEER.